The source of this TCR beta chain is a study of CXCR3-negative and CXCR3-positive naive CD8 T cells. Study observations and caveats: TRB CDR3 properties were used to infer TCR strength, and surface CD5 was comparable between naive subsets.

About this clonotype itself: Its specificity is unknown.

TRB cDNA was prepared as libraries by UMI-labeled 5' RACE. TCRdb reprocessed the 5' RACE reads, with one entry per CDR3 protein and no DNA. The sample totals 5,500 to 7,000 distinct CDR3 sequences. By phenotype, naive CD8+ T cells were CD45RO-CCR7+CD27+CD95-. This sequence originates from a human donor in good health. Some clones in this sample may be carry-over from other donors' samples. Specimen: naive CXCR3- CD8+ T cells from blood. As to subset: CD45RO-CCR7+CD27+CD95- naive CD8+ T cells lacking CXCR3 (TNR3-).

The chain's CDR3 is CSARGSGRTDTQYF. The gene calls are TRBV29-1 and TRBJ2-3; TCRdb's D call of TRBD2 is untestable without DNA. The CDR3 sequence is 14 residues long. The germline V gene has CDR1 SQVTM and CDR2 ANQGSEA.